Listed here is a single TCR beta chain. The antigen remains undetermined. The data were taken from a study of molecular identifiers for immune sequencing clone quantification. Study outcomes and limitations: Researchers reportedly could pick up spiked Jurkat TCR RNA from one cell mixed into 1 million or so naive cells. Over 97% of effector molecules, but under 1% in naive cells, were held by clones with more than 20 RNA copies.

TCRdb reprocessed the PCR reads via MiXCR and lists one record per CDR3 protein. The sample includes about 510,000 distinct CDR3 sequences, about a quarter seen only once; the top ten take approximately 0.8%. Libraries for naive CD8 T cells, which were made from about 20,000 to 1,000,000 sorted cells, drew on 10%, 30% or 50% of the RNA. When naive CD8 T cells were sorted, they were gated as CD8+CD4-CCR7+CD45RA+. Trimming removed 0 bases at V and 0 bases at J, with 14 bases between. The V gene's germline CDR1 is ENHRY and CDR2 SYGVKD. This CDR3 region has 17 residues. The chain is built from TRBV10-3 and TRBJ2-5; tentative D call: TRBD2 (6 bases). The specimen was naive CD8+ T cells from blood, with Jurkat cell RNA spiked in. The subset here: FACS-sorted CD8+CD4-CCR7+CD45RA+ naive T cells. This TCR was sampled from a human donor in good health. Some libraries in this study had Jurkat cell RNA spiked in. CDR3 region: CAISESEGGEDQETQYF. The CDR3 DNA reads as TGTGCCATCAGTGAGTCGGAGGGAGGAGAAGACCAAGAGACCCAGTACTTC.